This TCR beta chain was retrieved from a study of T cell responses to AZD1222 COVID-19 vaccine. The length of the CDR3 is 13 residues. V shed 1 base and J shed 9 bases, with 10 bases lying between them. Germline loops: CDR1 LNHDA, CDR2 SQIVND (reference sequence). Of note for this clone: The antigen is unknown.

Clones were sequenced by immunoSEQ multiplex PCR, and TCRdb holds only the in-frame ones, with some missing. The data hold 150,000 to 200,000 clones, with approximately 94% observed a single time. General study points: Sampled repertoires all dated from after the peak T cell response. Regions left unmutated in variants are reportedly the target of nearly half of spike-specific TCRs. Vaccine-associated CD4 TCRs ranged over spike, dominating at 160-218 and 743-854. Donors were largely white British and mainly female; clonal diversity was possibly underestimated.

This chain uses TRBV19 with TRBJ2-1, with no clear D. This sequence originates from an adult in good health. The sample was peripheral blood, taken on day 0 of AZD1222 vaccination. CDR3: CASSIGLLPEQFF. In DNA form, the CDR3 reads TGTGCCAGTAGTATAGGTCTCCTTCCTGAGCAGTTCTTC.